The 21 T cell receptor beta chains below all came from one sample that was sequenced in a study of blood T cells in healthy people across ages. A sample-barcoded 5' primer and a J-beta primer mix were used in a second PCR of roughly 7 to 11 cycles. TCRdb re-analysed the 5' RACE reads in MiXCR, keeping a single row per CDR3 protein. The data hold more than 650,000 distinct CDR3 sequences, with 22% observed a single time. The sequenced material came from blood. The receptors come from a man aged 70-80 years in good health.

The J gene is TRBJ1-1, the V gene TRBV5-1; D is uncertain. CDR1 is SGHRS, CDR2 YFSETQ, per germline. V dropped 5 bases and J dropped 4 bases, with 12 bases sitting between them. This CDR3 is built from 13 residues. The CDR3 DNA sequence: TGCGCCAGCAGTCAGGCCTGGAGCACTGAAGCTTTCTTT. Translated, it gives CASSQAWSTEAFF.

This clonotype has just a few counts. V and J are TRBV19 and TRBJ1-1; the D gene is possibly TRBD1 (5 bases). CDR3 length: 15 amino acids. Germline V gene data show CDR1 as LNHDA and CDR2 as SQIVND (reference sequence). The V end lost 3 bases, the J end lost 1 base, and 12 bases lay between the germline ends. As DNA, the CDR3 is TGTGCCAGTAGTATGCGGGGGGTCGGGAACACTGAAGCTTTCTTT. Translating it yields CASSMRGVGNTEAFF.

This sequence joins TRBV5-1 and TRBJ2-3; D may match TRBD1 or TRBD2 (5 bases each). From germline, CDR1 is SGHRS and CDR2 YFSETQ. Between the trimmed V and J ends, which lost 4 bases and 1 base, there was a span of 16 bases. The CDR3 is 16 amino acids. The CDR3 spells CASSTPRGPGTDTQYF. CDR3 nucleotide sequence: TGCGCCAGCAGCACCCCGAGGGGCCCAGGCACAGATACGCAGTATTTT.

This clonotype was seen only a few times. The germline gene is not matched at one end of the junction; a read error may be the cause. The chain uses TRBV3-1 and TRBJ2-4, with D unclear. This CDR3 spans 15 amino acids. Germline CDR1 is LGHDT and CDR2 is YNNKEL (reference sequence). The CDR3 bases are TGTGCCGGCAGCCATCTAGTTGGAGCCAAAAACATTCAGTACTTC. Protein: CAGSHLVGAKNIQYF.

The gene calls are TRBV12-3 or TRBV12-4 and TRBJ1-6, with a weak D call TRBD1 (6 bases). V shed 6 bases and J shed 10 bases, with 16 bases lying between them. The CDR3 covers 14 residues. CDR3 nucleotides: TGTGCCAGCAGGCTCAGACAGGTACTATCACCCCTCCACTTT. Encoded protein: CASRLRQVLSPLHF.

This clonotype was seen ten or more times. This chain links TRBV27 with TRBJ1-4; D is undetermined. Germline CDR1 is MNHEY and CDR2 is SMNVEV (reference sequence). Trimming took off 7 bases at V and 2 bases at J, with 14 bases between the two ends. There are 15 residues in the CDR3. CDR3 loop: CASKRAMGTNEKLFF. The CDR3, as DNA: TGTGCCAGCAAGCGAGCCATGGGGACTAATGAAAAACTGTTTTTT. Supplemented by reference TRBV27 and TRBJ1-4, the full variable domain reads EAQVTQNPRYLITVTGKKLTVTCSQNMNHEYMSWYRQDPGLGLRQIYYSMNVEVTDKGDVPEGYKVSRKEKRNFPLILESPSPNQTSLYFCASKRAMGTNEKLFFGSGTQLSVL.

The rearrangement links TRBV5-1 to TRBJ2-2, with D unresolved. Germline CDR1 reads SGHRS; CDR2 reads YFSETQ. The V end was cut by 6 bases, the J end by 0 bases, with 0 bases between. The CDR3 is 11 amino acids. CDR3 nucleotide sequence: TGCGCCAGCACGAACACCGGGGAGCTGTTTTTT. It yields the protein CASTNTGELFF.

The chain links TRBV20-1 to TRBJ2-3; D gene unclear. This CDR3 spans 11 amino acids. The germline CDR1 and CDR2 sequences are DFQATT and SNEGSKA (reference sequence). The ends were cut back, 6 bases at V and 11 bases at J, with 15 bases in the middle. CDR3 in DNA: TGCAGTGCCCTGGGTCAGGACCTGCAGTATTTT. Translated: CSALGQDLQYF.

The chain is built from TRBV20-1 and TRBJ2-3; tentative D call: TRBD2 (6 bases). This CDR3 comprises 15 residues. Germline values: CDR1 DFQATT, CDR2 SNEGSKA (reference sequence). The V end lost 6 bases, the J end lost 1 base, and 17 bases lay between the germline ends. CDR3 loop: CSADRTTDRTDTQYF. For the CDR3, the DNA is TGCAGTGCGGACCGGACTACCGACCGCACAGATACGCAGTATTTT.

V is TRBV28 and J is TRBJ1-6; D remains unclear. The ends were cut back, 5 bases at V and 5 bases at J, with 13 bases in the middle. This CDR3 contains 15 residues. Germline V lookup: CDR1 MDHEN, CDR2 SYDVKM. CDR3 region: CASSTGQYDNSPLHF. The CDR3 DNA reads as TGTGCCAGCAGTACTGGGCAGTATGATAATTCACCCCTCCACTTT.

This clonotype was detected only a few times. The CDR3 is CSAREGFRNQPQHF. The CDR3 region has the DNA TGCAGTGCTAGGGAGGGGTTTCGAAATCAGCCCCAGCATTTT. The V gene is TRBV20-1, the J gene TRBJ1-5, with D perhaps TRBD1 (5 bases). The length of the CDR3 is 14 residues. CDR1 DFQATT and CDR2 SNEGSKA come from the germline V gene (reference sequence). V gave up 3 bases and J gave up 4 bases, with 13 bases separating them.

V gene TRBV12-3 or TRBV12-4 combines with J gene TRBJ1-5; D unresolved. V was shortened by 3 bases and J by 3 bases, with 9 bases between the two germline ends. This CDR3 region has 14 residues. CDR3 sequence reads: CASSLARPNQPQHF. CDR3 bases: TGTGCCAGCAGTTTGGCGAGACCCAATCAGCCCCAGCATTTT.

This clonotype was seen a few times. This chain links TRBV6-6 with TRBJ2-5, with D possibly matching TRBD2 (6 bases). The DNA end lines up better with TRBJ2-7; the J call may be wrong. CDR1 and CDR2 (germline): MNHNY, SVGAGI (reference sequence). This CDR3 has 15 residues. The CDR3 here is CASSSSPTSFGEQYV. DNA of the CDR3: TGTGCCAGCAGTTCCTCCCCGACTAGTTTTGGCGAGCAGTACGTC.

This clonotype was seen at least ten times. J is TRBJ2-5 and V is TRBV5-1; D is possibly TRBD1 (6 bases). This CDR3 is built from 13 residues. The ends were cut back, 4 bases at V and 2 bases at J, with 9 bases in the middle. Germline V gives CDR1 SGHRS, CDR2 YFSETQ. The CDR3 DNA sequence: TGCGCCAGCAGCCAAACAGGGCAAGAGACCCAGTACTTC. This encodes CASSQTGQETQYF.

This clonotype was picked up a small number of times. This chain links TRBV29-1 with TRBJ2-3; D is unclear. Trimming took 7 bases from V and 7 from J, leaving 12 bases between them. Germline assignment: CDR1 SQVTM and CDR2 ANQGSEA. The CDR3 has 11 residues. This CDR3 is CSARLRNTQYF. CDR3 bases: TGCAGCGCCCGTCTCAGAAATACGCAGTATTTT.

There are a few counts of this clonotype. This chain joins TRBV20-1 and TRBJ2-1; TRBD1 matches at 10 bases. The junction had 7 bases not matched to a gene; V was cut back by 6 bases and J by 2 bases. The CDR3 is 15 amino acids. CDR1 DFQATT and CDR2 SNEGSKA come from the germline V gene (reference sequence). The CDR3 reads CSAKDRGRTYNEQFF. CDR3 in DNA: TGCAGTGCCAAAGACAGGGGGCGCACCTACAATGAGCAGTTCTTC.

For the CDR3, the DNA is TGTGCCAGCAGTTACTCGCCAGGGTGGAGCGAAAAACTGTTTTTT. It translates to CASSYSPGWSEKLFF. V usage is TRBV6-6 and J usage is TRBJ1-4; tentative D call: TRBD1 (5 bases). Germline CDR1 is MNHNY and CDR2 is SVGAGI (reference sequence). Trimming shortened V by 0 bases and J by 8 bases, and 13 bases separated the two germline ends. CDR3 length: 15 residues.

The V and J genes are TRBV20-1 and TRBJ2-3; D assignment may be TRBD1 or TRBD2 (6 bases each). The CDR3 has 17 amino acids. The V gene lost 0 bases and the J gene lost 6 bases, with 22 bases spanning the gap. Germline V gene lookup returns CDR1 DFQATT and CDR2 SNEGSKA (reference sequence). CDR3 nucleotides: TGCAGTGCTAGAGATCCCTTAACGAGGGGGGTCCGGGATACGCAGTATTTT. This codes for CSARDPLTRGVRDTQYF.

V usage is TRBV19 and J usage is TRBJ1-1; unclear D gene. V shed 9 bases and J shed 3 bases, with 14 bases lying between them. Germline-derived CDR1 and CDR2 are LNHDA and SQIVND (reference sequence). The CDR3 is 13 residues long. CDR3 sequence: CASLRGSDTEAFF. In DNA form, the CDR3 reads TGTGCCAGCCTTCGGGGTTCGGACACTGAAGCTTTCTTT.

The chain recombines TRBV7-2 with TRBJ2-3; 10 bases are a match to TRBD2. Germline CDR1 and CDR2: SGHTA and FQGNSA. J lost 2 bases, V lost 0 bases, and 5 bases had no gene match. The CDR3 length is 17 residues. This chain's CDR3 is CASSLAPSGGVTDTQYF. Here the CDR3 DNA reads TGTGCCAGCAGCTTAGCCCCCAGCGGGGGGGTCACAGATACGCAGTATTTT.

The chain recombines TRBV7-2 with TRBJ2-3; no clear D. The ends were cut back, 5 bases at V and 5 bases at J, with 14 bases in the middle. The CDR3 consists of 14 residues. Per the germline V gene, CDR1 is SGHTA and CDR2 is FQGNSA. CDR3 region: CASSRVGVRDTQYF. The CDR3 DNA follows: TGTGCCAGCAGCCGGGTGGGCGTTAGAGATACGCAGTATTTT.